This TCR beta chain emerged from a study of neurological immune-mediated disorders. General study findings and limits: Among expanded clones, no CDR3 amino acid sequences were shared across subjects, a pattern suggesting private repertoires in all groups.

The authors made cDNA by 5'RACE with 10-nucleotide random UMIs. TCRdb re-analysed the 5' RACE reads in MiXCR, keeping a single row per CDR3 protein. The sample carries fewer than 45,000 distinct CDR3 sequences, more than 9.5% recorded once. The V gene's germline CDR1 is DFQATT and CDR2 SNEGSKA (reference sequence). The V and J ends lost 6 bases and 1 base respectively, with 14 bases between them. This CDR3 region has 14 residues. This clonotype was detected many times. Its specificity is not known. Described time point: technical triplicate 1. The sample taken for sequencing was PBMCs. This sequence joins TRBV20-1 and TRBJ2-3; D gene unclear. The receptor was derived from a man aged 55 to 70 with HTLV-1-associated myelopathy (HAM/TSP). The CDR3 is CSASSGSRTDTQYF. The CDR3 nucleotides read TGCAGTGCCAGCTCCGGTAGTCGCACAGATACGCAGTATTTT.